This T cell receptor beta chain was recorded in a study of blood T cell repertoires in COVID-19 (TCRdb year 2020). As for the study more broadly: The collaborator samples originated in the United States, Italy and Spain and spanned the acute and convalescent phases of COVID-19. The prospective study material was composed of cDNA or gDNA derived from T cells, B-cell-depleted T cells, or PBMCs. Subjects who had been exposed to COVID-19, were actively infected with it, or had recovered from it provided the deeply sampled blood TCRbeta repertoires that made up the dataset. The repertoires were released in a freely available public database intended as a resource for research on the immune response to SARS-CoV-2. Samples came from the ongoing ImmuneRACE study (first 160 participants) plus 1,254 subjects from 6 global collaborators. A de-identified subject ID, COVID-19 status, age in years and sex were almost always included in the sample metadata. Where available, HLA class I and class II types were obtained from metadata supplied by the sample provider rather than from assay-based typing. The research as a whole found: The quantity of clinical and demographic metadata differed by source and by participant and was supplied without curation.

On this clone: Its antigen remains undetermined. There are no base qualities to consult, and no much larger clone falls within one base.

CDR1 MNHEY and CDR2 SVGEGT were looked up in the germline V gene. Including the terminal cysteine and phenylalanine, the CDR3 comprises 16 residues. The kept DNA is CDR3 alone, 48 bases in frame from the first base. The germline ends are 13 bases apart after V is trimmed by 2 bases and J by 0 bases. Collaborating institutions collected whole blood in K2EDTA tubes following their own protocols. For TCRbeta analysis, collaborator samples were shipped as frozen whole blood, as isolated PBMCs, or as DNA extracted from either sample type. TCRbeta CDR3 regions were amplified from genomic DNA by means of the immunoSEQ Assay, a bias-controlled multiplex PCR. In the authors' own workflow: Nucleated cell counts per sample were estimated from amplification of reference gene primers within the assay. Sequence reads were collapsed and filtered to measure the absolute abundance of every unique TCRbeta CDR3 rearrangement. For each sample, productive Simpson clonality was calculated as the square root of Simpson's diversity index over productive rearrangements. The source is immuneACCESS, and TCRdb retained only in-frame sequences with V and J called. Part of the clones is not carried over; for the studies checked, unresolved V genes explain less than half of this, and the remainder is unexplained. V, J and clone size were drawn from that table, and D and trimming were deduced from the DNA. The sample table records 75,000 to 100,000 clones; approximately 87% of these occur just once. 15% to 19% of the sample rests with the top ten.

The sequenced sample was peripheral blood. The rearranged chain carries TRBV6-2 or TRBV6-3 and TRBJ1-1; 6 matching bases give a weak D call of TRBD1. The receptor was isolated from a human donor in a cohort sampled during active COVID-19. In nucleotides, the sequence is TGTGCCAGCAGTTACACCCGGGGGGCCTTGAACACTGAAGCTTTCTTT. This yields the protein CASSYTRGALNTEAFF.